The TCR beta chain under discussion was sequenced for a study of blood T cell repertoires in COVID-19. Whole-study context: Specimens from acute and convalescent COVID-19 originated in the United States, Italy and Spain. T cells, B-cell-depleted T cells, or PBMCs provided the cDNA or gDNA that served as material.

Authors' data handling: Researchers report that nucleated cell counts were estimated from reference gene primer amplification. TCRdb's table, derived via immunoSEQ multiplex PCR, lists solely in-frame clones and lacks some. That table is the source of V, J and clone size, and D and trimming were worked out from the DNA. The sample lists about 360,000 clones, over 70% occurring once. The CDR3 runs to 19 residues. Germline trimming cut 1 base from V and 0 bases from J; bases unmatched to any gene: 10. Germline values: CDR1 SEHNR, CDR2 FQNEAQ (reference sequence). Sequencing used peripheral blood. This chain uses TRBV7-9 with TRBJ2-3, with TRBD2 matching over 10 bases. This clonotype originated in a man aged 30 to 45 with active or convalescent COVID-19. CDR3: CASSLELAGSFASTDTQYF. Written as DNA, the CDR3 is TGTGCCAGCAGCTTAGAACTAGCGGGGTCATTTGCTAGCACAGATACGCAGTATTTT.